A single sample gave rise to the 10 T cell receptor beta chains below, sequenced in a study of T-cell memory formation after mild COVID-19. TCRdb analysed the 5' RACE reads with MiXCR anew, one entry per CDR3 protein. The sample records some 290,000 distinct CDR3 sequences, about a sixth being singletons. Sequencing was done on a sample of PBMCs or a T cell subset sorted from them (not recorded which). These receptors all stem from a man younger than 35 who had mild COVID-19 (a few samples of this study predate the infection). Cell type and time point are not known.

The sample holds a few counts of this clonotype. The V call is TRBV5-1, the J call TRBJ2-3, with D perhaps matching TRBD1 (5 bases). Deletions cut 0 bases from V and 5 bases from J, with 10 bases between. From germline, CDR1 is SGHRS and CDR2 YFSETQ. The CDR3 contains 14 residues. In DNA form, the CDR3 reads TGCGCCAGCAGCTTGGGACAGCAATTAGATACGCAGTATTTT. Translated, it gives CASSLGQQLDTQYF.

V and J are TRBV4-3 and TRBJ2-3; TRBD1 matches 11 bases. CDR1 is LGHNA, CDR2 YSLEER, per germline. The CDR3 loop spans 16 amino acids. The ends lost 2 bases at V and 3 bases at J; junction bases unmatched: 4. The CDR3, as DNA: TGCGCCAGCAGCCAAAGACGGGACAGGGGGACAGATACGCAGTATTTT. It yields the protein CASSQRRDRGTDTQYF.

In its sample, this clonotype was seen a few times. The chain joins TRBV18 to TRBJ2-7; D might be TRBD1 (5 bases). V lost 2 bases, J lost 3 bases, and 11 bases lay in between. This CDR3 is 14 amino acids long. Per germline, CDR1 KGHSH and CDR2 LQKENI. The CDR3: CASSPTTVVYEQYF. CDR3 nucleotide sequence: TGTGCCAGCTCACCAACGACAGTGGTCTACGAGCAGTACTTC.

The rearrangement uses TRBV5-1 and TRBJ2-6; TRBD1 agrees at 7 bases. This CDR3 contains 17 residues. CDR1 is SGHRS, CDR2 YFSETQ, per germline. V shed 2 bases and J 2 bases; nucleotides not matched to a gene: 7. The CDR3 bases are TGCGCCAGCAGCTTACACTCTACAGGGGCTGGGGCCAACGTCCTGACTTTC. Its protein product is CASSLHSTGAGANVLTF. The entire variable domain, with the rest obtained from reference TRBV5-1 and TRBJ2-6, is as follows: KAGVTQTPRYLIKTRGQQVTLSCSPISGHRSVSWYQQTPGQGLQFLFEYFSETQRNKGNFPGRFSGRQFSNSRSEMNVSTLELGDSALYLCASSLHSTGAGANVLTFGAGSRLTVL.

This chain connects TRBV7-3 to TRBJ2-1; 12 bases fit TRBD2. Trimming at V came to 4 bases and at J to 7 bases, leaving 2 bases not matched to a gene. CDR1 and CDR2 from the germline V gene are SGHTA and FQGTGA. The CDR3 runs 14 residues. CDR3 amino acids: CASSSSGGVNEQFF. The CDR3 coding sequence is TGTGCCAGCAGCTCTAGCGGGGGGGTAAATGAGCAGTTCTTC.

This clonotype turned up a few times. The rearrangement joins TRBV6-5 to TRBJ2-7; D gene uncertain. The CDR3 consists of 16 residues. Between the trimmed V and J ends, which lost 0 bases and 0 bases, there was a span of 12 bases. Germline loops: CDR1 MNHEY, CDR2 SVGAGI. The CDR3 loop reads CASSYSAMRYSYEQYF. The CDR3 coding sequence is TGTGCCAGCAGTTACTCGGCCATGAGGTACTCCTACGAGCAGTACTTC.

This clonotype was recorded at least ten times. V and J are TRBV12-3 or TRBV12-4 and TRBJ2-5; 10 nucleotides match TRBD2. The CDR3 contains 16 residues. The ends lost 6 bases at V and 2 bases at J; junction bases unmatched: 9. The CDR3 is CASSWTSGTIQETQYF. The CDR3 nucleotides are TGTGCCAGCAGCTGGACTAGCGGAACGATACAAGAGACCCAGTACTTC.

The J gene is TRBJ2-7, the V gene TRBV9, with D perhaps TRBD2 (6 bases). The V and J ends lost 3 bases and 5 bases respectively, with 15 bases between them. This CDR3 has 14 residues. The germline CDR1 and CDR2 sequences are SGDLS and YYNGEE. CDR3 nucleotide sequence: TGTGCCAGCAGCGGCGGGACTCCGGGTCACGAGCAGTACTTC. Protein: CASSGGTPGHEQYF.

This clonotype was detected a few times. The CDR3 bases are TGTGCCAGCAGCTTAGAGGGGGCCCTAGTTCAGTTCTTC. It specifies CASSLEGALVQFF. The chain links TRBV11-2 to TRBJ2-1; D possibly corresponds to TRBD1 (6 bases). Trimming stripped 0 bases from V and 13 bases from J, with 13 bases between. CDR3 length: 13 residues. CDR1 and CDR2 (germline): SGHAT, FQNNGV.

The gene calls are TRBV27 and TRBJ2-5; TRBD1 is a possible D gene (6 bases). Between the trimmed V and J ends, which lost 6 bases and 6 bases, there was a span of 14 bases. This CDR3 region has 13 residues. Germline CDR1 is MNHEY and CDR2 is SMNVEV (reference sequence). This CDR3 reads CASSPGESQTQYF. The CDR3 nucleotides are TGTGCCAGCAGCCCAGGGGAGAGTCAGACCCAGTACTTC.